Listed here are 14 T cell receptor beta chains from one sample, sequenced in a study of Tregs in tolerant kidney transplant recipients. Data came from immunoSEQ multiplex PCR; TCRdb stores just in-frame clones and leaves some out. The sample holds roughly 80,000 clones, 80% to 95% seen once. The source was Tregs from blood, collected before the transplant. The receptors were gathered from a human donor who received a combined kidney and bone marrow transplant.

V usage is TRBV9 and J usage is TRBJ2-2, with 9 bases lining up with TRBD1. This CDR3 spans 15 amino acids. V trimming: 1 base; J trimming: 7 bases; junction bases outside the gene matches: 5. CDR1 SGDLS and CDR2 YYNGEE come from the germline V gene. This CDR3 is CASSVRDRAVGELFF. The CDR3 nucleotides are TGTGCCAGCAGCGTAAGGGACAGGGCAGTCGGGGAGCTGTTTTTT.

V gene TRBV28 combines with J gene TRBJ1-2; 7 bases align to TRBD1. V was pared by 5 bases and J by 6 bases, with 9 bases of the junction left unmatched. Germline V lookup: CDR1 MDHEN, CDR2 SYDVKM. This CDR3 is built from 14 residues. The CDR3: CASSLQGLYDGYTF. For the CDR3, the DNA is TGTGCCAGCAGTCTACAGGGGCTCTATGATGGCTACACCTTC.

V gene TRBV18 combines with J gene TRBJ1-4; D is uncertain. Germline V gives CDR1 KGHSH, CDR2 LQKENI. V lost 3 bases to trimming and J lost 8 bases, with 16 bases between them. This CDR3 spans 15 amino acids. CDR3 sequence: CASSPRHGSGEKLFF. Here the CDR3 DNA reads TGTGCCAGCTCACCCAGGCACGGGTCTGGCGAAAAACTGTTTTTT.

The chain has TRBV10-3 and TRBJ2-7; tentative D call: TRBD2 (5 bases). The V gene lost 4 bases and the J gene lost 0 bases, with 28 bases spanning the gap. This CDR3 comprises 20 residues. Germline V lookup: CDR1 ENHRY, CDR2 SYGVKD. CDR3 nucleotide sequence: TGTGCCATCAGTGGTCCCATCCCCGTGGACGGAGGATTCAGCTCCTACGAGCAGTACTTC. Encoded protein: CAISGPIPVDGGFSSYEQYF.

A single count supports this clone. The chain is built from TRBV11-2 and TRBJ2-3; 9 bases align to TRBD2. CDR3 length: 16 amino acids. V gave up 3 bases and J gave up 1 base; unmatched junction bases: 5. Germline-derived CDR1 and CDR2 are SGHAT and FQNNGV. This CDR3 is CASSFTTSGGTDTQYF. The DNA of the CDR3 is TGTGCCAGCAGCTTCACGACTAGCGGTGGCACAGATACGCAGTATTTT.

The rearrangement links TRBV19 to TRBJ1-2; unclear D gene. Trimming left V 7 bases short and J 0 bases short, with 15 bases between. Germline lookup yields CDR1 LNHDA and CDR2 SQIVND (reference sequence). CDR3 size: 15 residues. CDR3 nucleotides: TGTGCCAGTATTAAGACCCCAGTCTCTAACTATGGCTACACCTTC. Translated, it gives CASIKTPVSNYGYTF. The whole variable domain, filled in from reference TRBV19 and TRBJ1-2, reads DGGITQSPKYLFRKEGQNVTLSCEQNLNHDAMYWYRQDPGQGLRLIYYSQIVNDFQKGDIAEGYSVSREKKESFPLTVTSAQKNPTAFYLCASIKTPVSNYGYTFGSGTRLTVV.

The V gene is TRBV7-8, the J gene TRBJ1-1; D gene ambiguous. Germline CDR1 is SGHVS and CDR2 is FQNEAQ. The CDR3 is made up of 12 amino acids. Between the trimmed V and J ends, which lost 7 bases and 4 bases, there was a span of 10 bases. Written as DNA, the CDR3 is TGTGCCAGCACCAGAAAGGGCACTGAAGCTTTCTTT. It encodes CASTRKGTEAFF.

V gene TRBV7-9 combines with J gene TRBJ2-5; D call uncertain. Germline V gives CDR1 SEHNR, CDR2 FQNEAQ (reference sequence). The CDR3 extends over 15 amino acids. Trimming removed 5 bases from V and 3 bases from J, with 16 bases in between. CDR3 residues: CASSPTMAMKETQYF. The CDR3 coding sequence is TGTGCCAGCAGCCCCACAATGGCGATGAAAGAGACCCAGTACTTC. Full variable domain (remainder filled in from reference TRBV7-9 and TRBJ2-5): DTGVSQNPRHKITKRGQNVTFRCDPISEHNRLYWYRQTLGQGPEFLTYFQNEAQLEKSRLLSDRFSAERPKGSFSTLEIQRTEQGDSAMYLCASSPTMAMKETQYFGPGTRLLVL.

CDR3 nucleotide sequence: TGTGCCAGCAGCCCTAAAGCGGGAGGCACAGATACGCAGTATTTT. It codes for CASSPKAGGTDTQYF. The chain couples TRBV7-2 to TRBJ2-3; TRBD2 matches 8 bases. J gave up 1 base and V 5 bases, and 5 bases lay outside the gene matches. The length of the CDR3 is 15 residues. Per germline, CDR1 SGHTA and CDR2 FQGNSA.

The chain employs TRBV5-4 and TRBJ2-3; weak D call: TRBD1 (5 bases). Germline V lookup: CDR1 SGHNT, CDR2 YYREEE (reference sequence). V lost 4 bases to trimming and J lost 0 bases, with 9 bases between them. This CDR3 is built from 14 residues. Here the CDR3 reads CASSDRQSTDTQYF. The CDR3 nucleotides read TGTGCCAGCAGCGACCGACAGAGCACAGATACGCAGTATTTT.

The chain couples TRBV10-3 to TRBJ2-7; D unresolved. The germline V and J ends were trimmed by 6 bases and 2 bases, with 11 bases remaining between them. In germline, CDR1 is ENHRY, CDR2 SYGVKD. The CDR3 spans 13 residues. The CDR3 nucleotides read TGTGCCATCAGGAGCCGAGAAGCCTACGAGCAGTACTTC. It translates to CAIRSREAYEQYF.

This chain joins TRBV19 and TRBJ2-7; D is uncertain. The V end lost 7 bases, the J end lost 6 bases, and 22 bases lay between the germline ends. The CDR3 loop spans 15 amino acids. Germline V lookup: CDR1 LNHDA, CDR2 SQIVND (reference sequence). CDR3: CASIARALAFCEQYF. The CDR3, as DNA: TGTGCCAGTATTGCCCGGGCCCTGGCTTTTTGCGAGCAGTACTTC.

The chain has TRBV14 and TRBJ2-1; D unresolved. The CDR3 consists of 12 residues. With 4 bases removed from V and 10 bases from J, the gap between germline ends came to 11 bases. The germline CDR1 and CDR2 sequences are SGHDN and FVKESK. CDR3 loop: CASSPLAREQFF. CDR3 bases: TGTGCCAGCAGCCCCTTAGCTCGGGAGCAGTTCTTC. The full variable domain, completed using reference TRBV14 and TRBJ2-1, is EAGVTQFPSHSVIEKGQTVTLRCDPISGHDNLYWYRRVMGKEIKFLLHFVKESKQDESGMPNNRFLAERTGGTYSTLKVQPAELEDSGVYFCASSPLAREQFFGPGTRLTVL.

The chain combines TRBV10-3 with TRBJ1-4; D call uncertain. The CDR3 is 12 amino acids. V was trimmed by 4 bases and J by 7 bases, leaving 7 bases between them. The germline CDR1 and CDR2 sequences are ENHRY and SYGVKD. The CDR3 DNA is TGTGCCATCAGTGGCACCAGTGAAAAACTGTTTTTT. This gives the protein CAISGTSEKLFF.